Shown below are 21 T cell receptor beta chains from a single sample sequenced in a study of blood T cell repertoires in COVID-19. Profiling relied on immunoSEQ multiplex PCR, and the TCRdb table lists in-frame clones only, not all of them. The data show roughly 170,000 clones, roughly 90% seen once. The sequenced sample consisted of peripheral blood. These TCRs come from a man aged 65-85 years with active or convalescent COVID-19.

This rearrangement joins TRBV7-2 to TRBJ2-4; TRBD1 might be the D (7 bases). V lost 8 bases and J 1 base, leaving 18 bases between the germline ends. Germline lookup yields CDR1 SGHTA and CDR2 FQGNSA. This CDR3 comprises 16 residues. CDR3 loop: CASLGGGIMAKNIQYF. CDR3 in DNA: TGTGCCAGCTTAGGGGGCGGGATTATGGCCAAAAACATTCAGTACTTC.

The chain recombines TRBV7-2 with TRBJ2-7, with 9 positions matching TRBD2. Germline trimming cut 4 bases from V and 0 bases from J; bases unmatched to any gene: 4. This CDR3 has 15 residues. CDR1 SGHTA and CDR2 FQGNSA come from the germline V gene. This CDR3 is CASSSWTSASYEQYF. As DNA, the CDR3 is TGTGCCAGCAGCTCTTGGACTAGCGCCTCCTACGAGCAGTACTTC.

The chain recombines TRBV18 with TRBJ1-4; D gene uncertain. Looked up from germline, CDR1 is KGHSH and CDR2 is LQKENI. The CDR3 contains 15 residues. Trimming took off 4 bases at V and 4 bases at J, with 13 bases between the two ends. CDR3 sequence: CASSLRTGNNEKLFF. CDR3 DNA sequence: TGTGCCAGCTCACTAAGGACGGGGAATAATGAAAAACTGTTTTTT.

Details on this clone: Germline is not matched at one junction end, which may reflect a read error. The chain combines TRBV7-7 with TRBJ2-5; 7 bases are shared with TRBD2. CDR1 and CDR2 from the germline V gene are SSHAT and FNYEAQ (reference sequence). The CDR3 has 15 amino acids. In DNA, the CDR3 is TGTGCTAGCAGCTTAGCGCGGGGGAAAACCCAGACCCAGTACTTC. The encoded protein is CASSLARGKTQTQYF.

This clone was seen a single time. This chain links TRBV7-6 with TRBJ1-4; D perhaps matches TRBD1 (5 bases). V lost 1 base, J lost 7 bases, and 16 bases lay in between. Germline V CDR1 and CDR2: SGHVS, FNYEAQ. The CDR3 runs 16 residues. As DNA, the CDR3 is TGTGCCAGCAGCTTAGGCGGGCGGGGGTTTGGTGAAAAACTGTTTTTT. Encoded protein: CASSLGGRGFGEKLFF.

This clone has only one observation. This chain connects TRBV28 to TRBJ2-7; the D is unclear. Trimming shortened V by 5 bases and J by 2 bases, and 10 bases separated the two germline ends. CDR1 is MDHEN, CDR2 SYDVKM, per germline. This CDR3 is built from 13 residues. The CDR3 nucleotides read TGTGCCAGCAGTCGGTCGGTTACCTACGAGCAGTACTTC. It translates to CASSRSVTYEQYF.

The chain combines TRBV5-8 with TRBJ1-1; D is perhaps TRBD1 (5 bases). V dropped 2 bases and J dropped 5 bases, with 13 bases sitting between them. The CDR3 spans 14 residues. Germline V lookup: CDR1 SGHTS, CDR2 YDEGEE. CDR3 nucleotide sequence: TGTGCCAGCAGCTTTGGCAGGGCGAATACTGAAGCTTTCTTT. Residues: CASSFGRANTEAFF.

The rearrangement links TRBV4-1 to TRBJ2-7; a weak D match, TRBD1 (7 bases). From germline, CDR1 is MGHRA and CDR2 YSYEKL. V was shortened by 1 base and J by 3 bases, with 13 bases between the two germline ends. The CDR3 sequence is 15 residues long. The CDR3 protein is CASSQAEGAFYEQYF. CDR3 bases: TGCGCCAGCAGCCAAGCGGAGGGGGCGTTCTACGAGCAGTACTTC.

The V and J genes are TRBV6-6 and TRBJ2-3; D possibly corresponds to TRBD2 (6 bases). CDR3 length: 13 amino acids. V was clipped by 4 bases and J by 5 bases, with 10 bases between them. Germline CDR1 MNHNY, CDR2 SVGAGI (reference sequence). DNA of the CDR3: TGTGCCAGCAGTTGGGGGGAGCGAGATACGCAGTATTTT. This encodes CASSWGERDTQYF.

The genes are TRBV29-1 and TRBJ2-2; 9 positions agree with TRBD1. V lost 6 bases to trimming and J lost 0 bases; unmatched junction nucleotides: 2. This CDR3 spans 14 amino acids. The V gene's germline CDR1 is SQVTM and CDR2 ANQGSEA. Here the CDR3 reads CSVRQGANTGELFF. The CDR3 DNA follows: TGCAGCGTCCGACAGGGGGCGAACACCGGGGAGCTGTTTTTT.

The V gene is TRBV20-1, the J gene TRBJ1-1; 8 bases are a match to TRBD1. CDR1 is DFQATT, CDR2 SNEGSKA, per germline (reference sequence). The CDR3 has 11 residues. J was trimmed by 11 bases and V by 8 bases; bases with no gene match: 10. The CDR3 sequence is CSPRAGGRAFF. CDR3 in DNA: TGCAGTCCACGGGCAGGGGGCAGGGCTTTCTTT.

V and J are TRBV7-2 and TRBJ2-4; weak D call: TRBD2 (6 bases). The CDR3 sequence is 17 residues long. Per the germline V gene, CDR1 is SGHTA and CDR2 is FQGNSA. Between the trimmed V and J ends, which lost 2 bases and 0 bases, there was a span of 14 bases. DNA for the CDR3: TGTGCCAGCAGCTTACGGGGGAAGGGATCAGCCAAAAACATTCAGTACTTC. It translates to CASSLRGKGSAKNIQYF.

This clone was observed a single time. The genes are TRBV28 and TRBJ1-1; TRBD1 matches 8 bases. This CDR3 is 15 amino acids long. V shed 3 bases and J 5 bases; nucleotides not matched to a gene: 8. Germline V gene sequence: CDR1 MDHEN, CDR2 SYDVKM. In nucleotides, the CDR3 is TGTGCCAGCAGTTTCCGAACAGGGGGATGGACTGAAGCTTTCTTT. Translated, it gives CASSFRTGGWTEAFF. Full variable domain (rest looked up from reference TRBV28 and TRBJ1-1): DVKVTQSSRYLVKRTGEKVFLECVQDMDHENMFWYRQDPGLGLRLIYFSYDVKMKEKGDIPEGYSVSREKKERFSLILESASTNQTSMYLCASSFRTGGWTEAFFGQGTRLTVV.

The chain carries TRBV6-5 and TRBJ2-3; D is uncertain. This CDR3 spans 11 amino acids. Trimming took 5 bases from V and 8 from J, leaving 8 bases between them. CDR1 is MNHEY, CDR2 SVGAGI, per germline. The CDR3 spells CASSNLLTQYF. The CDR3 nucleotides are TGTGCCAGCAGTAATCTCCTTACGCAGTATTTT.

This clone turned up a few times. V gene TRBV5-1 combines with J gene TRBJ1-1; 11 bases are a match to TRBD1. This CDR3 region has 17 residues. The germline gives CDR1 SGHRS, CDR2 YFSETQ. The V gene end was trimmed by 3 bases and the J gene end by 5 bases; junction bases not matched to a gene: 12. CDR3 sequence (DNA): TGCGCCAGCAGCTCGCCGCGGACAGGGGGCGGTAGGACTGAAGCTTTCTTT. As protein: CASSSPRTGGGRTEAFF.

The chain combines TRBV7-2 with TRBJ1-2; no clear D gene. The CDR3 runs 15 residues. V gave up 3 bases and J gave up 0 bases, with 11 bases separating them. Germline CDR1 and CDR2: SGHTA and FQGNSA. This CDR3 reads CASSFGRRSNYGYTF. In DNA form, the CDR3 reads TGTGCCAGCAGCTTCGGCAGGCGTTCTAACTATGGCTACACCTTC.

The CDR3 loop is CASGATQYF. The CDR3 coding sequence is TGTGCCAGCGGGGCTACGCAGTATTTT. The J gene is TRBJ2-3, the V gene TRBV28; possible D gene TRBD1, 5 bases. CDR3 length: 9 residues. Germline values: CDR1 MDHEN, CDR2 SYDVKM. V was shortened by 8 bases and J by 8 bases, with 5 bases between the two germline ends.

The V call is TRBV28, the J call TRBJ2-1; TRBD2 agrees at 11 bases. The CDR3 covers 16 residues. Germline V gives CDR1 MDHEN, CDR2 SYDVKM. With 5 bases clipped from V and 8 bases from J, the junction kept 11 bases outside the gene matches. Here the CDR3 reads CASSTPASGRIDEQFF. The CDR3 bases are TGTGCCAGCAGTACCCCGGCTAGCGGGAGGATCGATGAGCAGTTCTTC. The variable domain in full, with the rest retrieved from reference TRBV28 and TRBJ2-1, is DVKVTQSSRYLVKRTGEKVFLECVQDMDHENMFWYRQDPGLGLRLIYFSYDVKMKEKGDIPEGYSVSREKKERFSLILESASTNQTSMYLCASSTPASGRIDEQFFGPGTRLTVL.

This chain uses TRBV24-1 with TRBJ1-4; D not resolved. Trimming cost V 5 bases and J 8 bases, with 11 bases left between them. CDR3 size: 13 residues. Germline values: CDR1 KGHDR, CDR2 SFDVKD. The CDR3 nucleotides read TGTGCCACCAGTGGAGCGGGGAAGGAAAAACTGTTTTTT. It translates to CATSGAGKEKLFF.

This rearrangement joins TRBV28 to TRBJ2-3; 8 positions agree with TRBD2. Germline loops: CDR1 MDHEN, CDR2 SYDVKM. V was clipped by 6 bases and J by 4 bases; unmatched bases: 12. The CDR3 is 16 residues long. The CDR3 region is CASSRGTGRAPDTQYF. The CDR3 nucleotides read TGTGCCAGCAGCCGAGGAACCGGGAGGGCCCCAGATACGCAGTATTTT.

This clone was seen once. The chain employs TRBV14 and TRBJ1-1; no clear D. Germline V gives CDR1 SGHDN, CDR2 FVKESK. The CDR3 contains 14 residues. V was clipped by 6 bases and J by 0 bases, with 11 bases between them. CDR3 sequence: CASSFSGLNTEAFF. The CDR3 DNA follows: TGTGCCAGCAGTTTCAGTGGCCTGAACACTGAAGCTTTCTTT.